This TCR beta chain was sequenced for a study of shared clonotypes between healthy human individuals. This clone appeared many times. Its antigen is unknown. The study, taken as a whole, reports: Exclusively blood specimens were collected; tissue repertoires likely differ. Non-shared clonotypes had lower generation probabilities than those shared by all four donors. For sorted subsets, rarefaction showed incomplete sequencing despite large depth.

Repertoires were generated with immunoSEQ multiplex PCR, while TCRdb's copy carries only in-frame clones and drops some. The sample holds about a million clones, more than 65% seen once. The CDR3 covers 12 residues. The germline CDR1 and CDR2 sequences are SQVTM and ANQGSEA. V was pared by 4 bases and J by 6 bases, with 13 bases between. Both subsets, CD45RA+ naive and CD45RA-negative memory, were split from the CD4+ cells. Sequencing was performed on memory CD4+ T cells sorted from blood. Subset defined: CD45RA-negative fraction. This clonotype originated in a man aged 18 to 30 in good health. The V call is TRBV29-1, the J call TRBJ2-7, with D uncertain. This chain's CDR3 is CSVAWSSGEQYF. The CDR3 region has the DNA TGCAGCGTTGCGTGGTCATCTGGCGAGCAGTACTTC.